This TCR beta chain appears in the sequencing data of a study of cytomegalovirus exposure and HLA in healthy donors. Germline V gives CDR1 SGHRS, CDR2 YFSETQ. V lost 3 bases, J lost 0 bases, and 16 bases lay in between. This CDR3 contains 18 residues. Note on this clone: No antigen is known for it.

The PCR contained 60 Vbeta and 13 Jbeta primers. TCRdb's copy holds only in-frame clones and misses some; the assay was immunoSEQ multiplex PCR. This table has about 180,000 clones, roughly 75% appearing once. Study results and limitations: Most subjects' HLA-A and HLA-B alleles were reportedly predicted from TCR beta sequences. Analysis was carried out at a later point, and it linked a missense DCLRE1C variant to TCR beta V- and J-gene trimming.

The clonotype comes from a man aged 35 to 55 in good health and CMV-seronegative. Specimen: PBMCs. The J gene is TRBJ1-6, the V gene TRBV5-1, with unresolved D. CDR3 nucleotides: TGCGCCAGCAGCTCTCGACAAGGACTTATCTCCTATAATTCACCCCTCCACTTT. Translated, it gives CASSSRQGLISYNSPLHF.